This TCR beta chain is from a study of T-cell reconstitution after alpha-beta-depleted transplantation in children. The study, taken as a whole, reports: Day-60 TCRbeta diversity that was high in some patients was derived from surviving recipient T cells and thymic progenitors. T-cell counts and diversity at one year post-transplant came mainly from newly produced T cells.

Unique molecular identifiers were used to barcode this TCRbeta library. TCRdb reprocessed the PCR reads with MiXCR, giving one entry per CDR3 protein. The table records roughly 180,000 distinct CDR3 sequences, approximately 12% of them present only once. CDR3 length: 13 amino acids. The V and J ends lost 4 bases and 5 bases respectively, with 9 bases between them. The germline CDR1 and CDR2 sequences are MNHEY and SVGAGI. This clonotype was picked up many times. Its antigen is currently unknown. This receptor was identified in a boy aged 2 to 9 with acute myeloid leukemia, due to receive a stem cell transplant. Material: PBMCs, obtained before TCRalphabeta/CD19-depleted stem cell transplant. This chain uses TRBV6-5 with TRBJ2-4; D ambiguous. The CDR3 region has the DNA TGTGCCAGCAGTTCCCTCACAGAAAACATTCAGTACTTC. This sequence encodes CASSSLTENIQYF.